Below, 2 T cell receptor beta chains from the same sample are listed, as sequenced in a study of post-analysis software for immune sequencing data. Libraries were made from TCR beta cDNA, and they carried unique molecular identifiers. MiXCR, run by TCRdb on the PCR reads, gives a single entry per CDR3 protein. The sample shows about 810,000 distinct CDR3 sequences, roughly 50% of them seen only once. Their cognate antigens are unknown. The study, taken as a whole, reports: Patients showed TRBV5-6, TRBV5-1 and TRBV20-1 among about five TRBV segments more frequent than in controls.

Sequenced sample: blood. Receptor source: a girl aged 10-17 years with multiple sclerosis.

The gene calls are TRBV6-1 and TRBJ2-7; D is ambiguous. V was pared by 1 base and J by 3 bases, with 4 bases between. From germline, CDR1 is MNHNS and CDR2 SASEGT. CDR3 size: 12 residues. Written as DNA, the CDR3 is TGTGCCAGCAGTGAAGTTGGCTACGAGCAGTACTTC. Translated: CASSEVGYEQYF.

This clonotype was counted only a few times. The V call is TRBV12-3 or TRBV12-4, the J call TRBJ2-3; TRBD1 agrees at 7 bases. V trimming: 5 bases; J trimming: 2 bases; junction bases outside the gene matches: 10. The length of the CDR3 is 16 residues. In DNA, the CDR3 is TGTGCCAGCAGTGGGTCGACAGGGACCACCACAGATACGCAGTATTTT. Translated: CASSGSTGTTTDTQYF.